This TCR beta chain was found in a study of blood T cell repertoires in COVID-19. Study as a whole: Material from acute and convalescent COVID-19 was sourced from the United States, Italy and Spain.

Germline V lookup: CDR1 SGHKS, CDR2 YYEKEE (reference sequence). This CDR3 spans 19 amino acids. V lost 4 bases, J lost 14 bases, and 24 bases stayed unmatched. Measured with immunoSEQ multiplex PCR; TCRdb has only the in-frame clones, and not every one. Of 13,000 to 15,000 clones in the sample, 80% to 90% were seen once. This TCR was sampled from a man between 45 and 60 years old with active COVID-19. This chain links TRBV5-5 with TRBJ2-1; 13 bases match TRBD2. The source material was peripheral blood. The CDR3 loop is CASSPARTSGRLGPSQKFF. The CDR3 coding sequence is TGTGCCAGCAGCCCCGCTAGGACTAGCGGGAGACTGGGCCCCTCACAGAAGTTCTTC.